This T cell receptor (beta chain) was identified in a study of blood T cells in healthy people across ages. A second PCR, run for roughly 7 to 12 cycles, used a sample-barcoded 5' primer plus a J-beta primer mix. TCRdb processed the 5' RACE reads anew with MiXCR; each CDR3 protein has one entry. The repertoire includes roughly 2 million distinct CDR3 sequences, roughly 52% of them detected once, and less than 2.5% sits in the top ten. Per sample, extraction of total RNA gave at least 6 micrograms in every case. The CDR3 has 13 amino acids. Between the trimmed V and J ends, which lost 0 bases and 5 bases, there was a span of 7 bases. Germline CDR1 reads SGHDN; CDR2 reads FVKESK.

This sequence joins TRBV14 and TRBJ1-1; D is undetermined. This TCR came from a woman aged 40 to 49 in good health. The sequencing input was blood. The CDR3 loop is CASSQDLRTEAFF. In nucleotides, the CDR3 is TGTGCCAGCAGCCAAGATTTGAGGACTGAAGCTTTCTTT.